This TCR beta chain was profiled in a study of CD8+ T cells in alopecia areata. In the study overall: Treated patients took oral tofacitinib at 5 to 10 mg twice daily.

A word on this clone: Its antigen is still unknown.

Study results and limitations: Tofacitinib significantly reduced both scalp clonality and expanded CD8+ clones among the top 100. The study found higher clonality in lesional than normal scalp, especially in alopecia totalis/universalis.

Treatment of the sample: oral pan-JAK inhibitor, 5-10 mg twice daily. Using a FACSAria, the CD4+ and CD8+ T cells were sorted from the PBMCs. The germline gives CDR1 SQVTM, CDR2 ANQGSEA. Between the trimmed V and J ends, which lost 5 bases and 0 bases, there was a span of 13 bases. This CDR3 comprises 14 residues. RNA was isolated and reverse transcribed to cDNA, the sequencing template. The table came from immunoSEQ multiplex PCR; TCRdb's copy has only in-frame clones and leaves some out. The data contain fewer than 200,000 clones, roughly 50% of them singletons. The genes are TRBV29-1 and TRBJ2-5, with a tentative D call TRBD2 (5 bases). The sequencing used CD4+ T cells sorted from blood, collected between weeks 55 and 70, from a patient treated with tofacitinib. This TCR was recovered from a human donor with alopecia areata. This chain's CDR3 is CSVPPGSNQETQYF. CDR3 sequence (DNA): TGCAGCGTTCCCCCTGGGAGCAACCAAGAGACCCAGTACTTC.